What follows is one T cell receptor (beta chain) and its context. Antigen specificity is unknown. PCR used 60 Vbeta primers and 13 Jbeta primers. TCRdb's table, derived via immunoSEQ multiplex PCR, lists solely in-frame clones and lacks some. The table records some 160,000 clones, about four fifths of them present only once. This record comes from a study of cytomegalovirus exposure and HLA in healthy donors. Study-wide findings and caveats: Follow-up analysis later connected one missense variant in DCLRE1C with trimming of TCR beta V- and J-genes.

The sequenced sample was PBMCs. The receptor was isolated from a male donor in good health and CMV-seropositive.

The CDR3 loop is CASAGASGKLFF. The CDR3 region has the DNA TGTGCCAGCGCCGGTGCCTCGGGAAAACTGTTTTTT. The V and J genes are TRBV6-4 and TRBJ1-4; D gene unclear. This CDR3 is 12 amino acids long. Trimming pared 8 bases from V and 10 bases from J, leaving 14 bases between. Germline assignment: CDR1 MRHNA and CDR2 SNTAGT.